The 13 T cell receptor beta chains below were found in one sample sequenced in a study of blood T cell repertoires in COVID-19. Profiling relied on immunoSEQ multiplex PCR, and the TCRdb table lists in-frame clones only, not all of them. The table lists about 43,000 clones, about nine tenths of them singletons, with about 9.2% in the top ten. Sequenced: peripheral blood. The receptors were gathered from a woman of 80 years or more with active COVID-19.

The J gene is TRBJ2-1, the V gene TRBV6-5; 9 bases are a match to TRBD2. The CDR3 sequence is 15 residues long. Per the germline V gene, CDR1 is MNHEY and CDR2 is SVGAGI. V shed 5 bases, J shed 5 bases, and the junction held 7 bases outside the gene matches. The CDR3: CASSPLGGGDNEQFF. CDR3 bases: TGTGCCAGCAGTCCCCTCGGCGGGGGGGACAATGAGCAGTTCTTC.

The chain joins TRBV4-1 to TRBJ2-1, with 8 bases aligning to TRBD1. Germline assignment: CDR1 MGHRA and CDR2 YSYEKL. The CDR3 is made up of 15 amino acids. V dropped 1 base and J dropped 9; count of bases not matched to a gene: 8. The CDR3 sequence is CASSQGTRQGPEQFF. In DNA, the CDR3 is TGCGCCAGCAGCCAAGGTACAAGACAGGGGCCTGAGCAGTTCTTC.

V usage is TRBV9 and J usage is TRBJ2-2, with D tentatively TRBD1 (6 bases). Germline V gene sequence: CDR1 SGDLS, CDR2 YYNGEE. The germline V and J ends were trimmed by 4 bases and 1 base, with 11 bases remaining between them. The CDR3 loop spans 15 amino acids. CDR3 sequence: CASSLGAENTGELFF. CDR3 sequence (DNA): TGTGCCAGCAGCTTGGGGGCGGAGAACACCGGGGAGCTGTTTTTT.

The chain employs TRBV7-8 and TRBJ1-5, with 7 positions matching TRBD1. The CDR3 contains 17 residues. J lost 9 bases, V lost 5 bases, and 19 bases had no gene match. The germline gives CDR1 SGHVS, CDR2 FQNEAQ. The CDR3 DNA sequence: TGTGCCAGCAGCCCCTTCCAGACAGGGCGTACACACAGGCCCCAGCATTTT. Its protein product is CASSPFQTGRTHRPQHF.

The chain employs TRBV2 and TRBJ2-7; D is possibly TRBD2 (5 bases). CDR1 and CDR2 from the germline V gene are SNHLY and FYNNEI. The CDR3 contains 14 residues. Trimming stripped 6 bases from V and 0 bases from J, with 12 bases between. In DNA, the CDR3 is TGTGCCAGCAGACCTGAGGGTTACTCCTACGAGCAGTACTTC. This encodes CASRPEGYSYEQYF.

The V call is TRBV5-8, the J call TRBJ2-5, with D perhaps matching TRBD2 (5 bases). This CDR3 comprises 13 residues. V was clipped by 4 bases and J by 2 bases, with 9 bases between them. CDR1 and CDR2 from the germline V gene are SGHTS and YDEGEE. CDR3 region: CASSRSGQETQYF. The CDR3 DNA reads as TGTGCCAGCAGCCGCAGCGGACAAGAGACCCAGTACTTC.

The gene calls are TRBV28 and TRBJ1-6; no reliable D call. The V end was cut by 3 bases, the J end by 4 bases, with 10 bases between. Germline lookup yields CDR1 MDHEN and CDR2 SYDVKM. The CDR3 runs to 15 residues. CDR3: CASSLRGGYNSPLHF. CDR3 sequence (DNA): TGTGCCAGCAGTTTGCGGGGTGGGTATAATTCACCCCTCCACTTT.

The chain is built from TRBV5-1 and TRBJ2-5; 8 nucleotides match TRBD1. With 4 bases clipped from V and 5 bases from J, the junction kept 4 bases outside the gene matches. This CDR3 is 13 amino acids long. Per germline, CDR1 SGHRS and CDR2 YFSETQ. The CDR3 reads CASSEGQVETQYF. The CDR3 bases are TGCGCCAGCAGCGAGGGACAGGTTGAGACCCAGTACTTC.

This chain joins TRBV28 and TRBJ1-4; D unclear. The V end was cut by 2 bases, the J end by 7 bases, with 8 bases between. The CDR3 consists of 13 residues. Germline assignment: CDR1 MDHEN and CDR2 SYDVKM. CDR3 in DNA: TGTGCCAGCAGTTTAGTGAGTTTTGAAAAACTGTTTTTT. This gives the protein CASSLVSFEKLFF.

The chain links TRBV5-5 to TRBJ2-5, with a tentative D call TRBD2 (6 bases). From germline, CDR1 is SGHKS and CDR2 YYEKEE (reference sequence). This CDR3 has 14 amino acids. Trimming shortened V by 0 bases and J by 2 bases, and 8 bases separated the two germline ends. The CDR3 region has the DNA TGTGCCAGCAGCTTGGGTGCGGGACAAGAGACCCAGTACTTC. Protein sequence: CASSLGAGQETQYF.

The V gene is TRBV2, the J gene TRBJ1-6; D gene uncertain. The length of the CDR3 is 17 residues. CDR1 and CDR2 (germline): SNHLY, FYNNEI. Deletions cut 4 bases from V and 0 bases from J, with 13 bases between. The chain's CDR3 is CASSARRASSYNSPLHF. CDR3 bases: TGTGCCAGCAGTGCGCGGAGGGCTAGCTCCTATAATTCACCCCTCCACTTT.

The genes are TRBV6-2 or TRBV6-3 and TRBJ1-1, with D possibly matching TRBD1 (6 bases). This CDR3 is 15 amino acids long. Germline lookup yields CDR1 MNHEY and CDR2 SVGEGT. V gave up 4 bases and J gave up 4 bases, with 16 bases separating them. CDR3 DNA sequence: TGTGCCAGCAGTTTCACGGGGGGCCGGGGCACTGAAGCTTTCTTT. Translating it yields CASSFTGGRGTEAFF.

This clone turned up a few times. This rearrangement joins TRBV7-9 to TRBJ1-1; 9 bases align to TRBD1. The CDR3 has 14 residues. Unmatched junction bases numbered 3, after V lost 3 bases and J lost 4 bases. Germline CDR1 and CDR2: SEHNR and FQNEAQ (reference sequence). The CDR3 DNA reads TGTGCCAGCAGCTTGCCGGGACAGGGCACTGAAGCTTTCTTT. It codes for CASSLPGQGTEAFF.